One and the same sample provided the 7 T cell receptor beta chains below, sequenced in a study of blood T cell repertoires in COVID-19. The protocol was immunoSEQ multiplex PCR, while the TCRdb copy is restricted to in-frame clones and leaves out a portion. The sample shows 100,000 to 150,000 clones, 86% of them seen only once. Material: peripheral blood. The source is a woman aged 70 to 79 with COVID-19, enrolled during active disease.

The chain couples TRBV20-1 to TRBJ1-2, with 9 bases matching TRBD1. The V gene end was trimmed by 3 bases and the J gene end by 5 bases; junction bases not matched to a gene: 10. The CDR3 extends over 15 amino acids. From germline, CDR1 is DFQATT and CDR2 SNEGSKA (reference sequence). The CDR3 DNA reads as TGCAGTGCTAGTGCGACAGGGGGGCCTCGTTATGGCTACACCTTC. It codes for CSASATGGPRYGYTF.

V is TRBV6-5 and J is TRBJ1-2; D is ambiguous. The ends were cut back, 0 bases at V and 3 bases at J, with 14 bases in the middle. Germline loops: CDR1 MNHEY, CDR2 SVGAGI. The CDR3 consists of 16 residues. The CDR3 is CASSYSWGEVDYGYTF. For the CDR3, the DNA is TGTGCCAGCAGTTACTCCTGGGGAGAGGTGGACTATGGCTACACCTTC.

With regard to this clone: The sample carries other DNA sequences with the same CDR3. The CDR3 loop is CATSRPGGNQPQHF. CDR3 DNA sequence: TGTGCCACCAGCAGACCGGGAGGCAATCAGCCCCAGCATTTT. V gene TRBV15 combines with J gene TRBJ1-5; D is unresolved. CDR3 size: 14 residues. V was pared by 2 bases and J by 2 bases, with 7 bases between. The germline V gene encodes CDR1 LNHNV and CDR2 YYDKDF (reference sequence). Full variable domain (outside the CDR3, taken from reference TRBV15 and TRBJ1-5): DAMVIQNPRYQVTQFGKPVTLSCSQTLNHNVMYWYQQKSSQAPKLLFHYYDKDFNNEADTPDNFQSRRPNTSFCFLDIRSPGLGDTAMYLCATSRPGGNQPQHFGDGTRLSIL.

V usage is TRBV3-1 (or the pseudogene TRBV3-2) and J usage is TRBJ1-2, with D perhaps matching TRBD1 (5 bases). Trimming removed 3 bases from V and 4 bases from J, with 18 bases in between. The germline gives CDR1 LGHDT, CDR2 YNNKEL (reference sequence). This CDR3 has 16 residues. CDR3 protein: CASSQGRSGRPYGYTF. DNA for the CDR3: TGTGCCAGCAGCCAGGGACGGAGCGGGAGGCCCTATGGCTACACCTTC.

The V call is TRBV9, the J call TRBJ2-1, with 11 bases matching TRBD1. The CDR3 extends over 17 amino acids. The V gene end was trimmed by 0 bases and the J gene end by 7 bases; junction bases not matched to a gene: 9. Germline V gene data show CDR1 as SGDLS and CDR2 as YYNGEE. The CDR3 DNA reads TGTGCCAGCAGCGTAGGAATGGCCGGGACAGGGGGTAATGAGCAGTTCTTC. Translation gives CASSVGMAGTGGNEQFF.

The chain is built from TRBV6-5 and TRBJ1-1; D unclear. Deletions cut 6 bases from V and 1 base from J, with 12 bases between. CDR3 length equals 14 residues. Germline lookup yields CDR1 MNHEY and CDR2 SVGAGI. The CDR3 DNA follows: TGTGCCAGCAGAGTTACAGTCGGGAACACTGAAGCTTTCTTT. Protein product: CASRVTVGNTEAFF.

This chain joins TRBV6-6 and TRBJ2-2; 7 bases match TRBD2. Germline CDR1 MNHNY, CDR2 SVGAGI (reference sequence). This CDR3 has 16 amino acids. V lost 0 bases to trimming and J lost 5 bases; unmatched junction nucleotides: 6. The CDR3 loop is CASSYSRGTITGELFF. For the CDR3, the DNA is TGTGCCAGCAGTTACTCGAGAGGGACTATAACCGGGGAGCTGTTTTTT.